The sequence of this T cell receptor beta chain was determined in a study of identical twins. The germline CDR1 and CDR2 sequences are LGHNT and FRNRAP. The V end was cut by 1 base, the J end by 7 bases, with 8 bases between. The CDR3 is made up of 13 amino acids. A universal primer site was created by template switching, with the cDNA bearing unique molecular identifiers. TCRdb analysed the 5' RACE reads with MiXCR anew, one entry per CDR3 protein. The table records around 230,000 distinct CDR3 sequences, around 6.5% of them present only once. These data were likewise used in another study, on T cells expressing NK-cell markers.

The J gene is TRBJ2-1, the V gene TRBV12-5; D gene ambiguous. This sequence was found in a woman aged 18-35 years in good health. The specimen sequenced was CD8+ T cells sorted from blood. CDR3 nucleotides: TGTGCTAGTGGTTTGGAGGGCCTGAATGAGCAGTTCTTC. Its protein product is CASGLEGLNEQFF.